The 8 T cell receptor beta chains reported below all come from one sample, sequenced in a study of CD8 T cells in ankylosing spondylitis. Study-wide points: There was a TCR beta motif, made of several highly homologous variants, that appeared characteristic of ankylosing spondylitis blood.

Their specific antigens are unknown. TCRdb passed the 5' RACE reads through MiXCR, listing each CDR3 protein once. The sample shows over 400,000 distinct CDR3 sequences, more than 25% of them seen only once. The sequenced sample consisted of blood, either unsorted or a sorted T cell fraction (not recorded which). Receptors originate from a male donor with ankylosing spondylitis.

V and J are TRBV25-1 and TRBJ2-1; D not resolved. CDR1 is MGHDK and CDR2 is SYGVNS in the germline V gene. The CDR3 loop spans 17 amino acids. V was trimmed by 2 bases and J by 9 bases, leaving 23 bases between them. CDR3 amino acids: CASSELSSGRTDGEQFF. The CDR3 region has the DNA TGTGCCAGCAGTGAACTCTCTAGTGGGCGGACCGACGGTGAGCAGTTCTTC. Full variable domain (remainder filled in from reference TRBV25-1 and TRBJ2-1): EADIYQTPRYLVIGTGKKITLECSQTMGHDKMYWYQQDPGMELHLIHYSYGVNSTEKGDLSSESTVSRIRTEHFPLTLESARPSHTSQYLCASSELSSGRTDGEQFFGPGTRLTVL.

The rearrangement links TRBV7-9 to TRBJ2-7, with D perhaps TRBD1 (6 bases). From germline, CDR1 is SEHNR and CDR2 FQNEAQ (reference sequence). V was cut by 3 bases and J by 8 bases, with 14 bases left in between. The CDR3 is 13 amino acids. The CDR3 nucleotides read TGTGCCAGCAGCTTGGCAGGGGATGAGCAGCAGTACGTC. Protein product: CASSLAGDEQQYV.

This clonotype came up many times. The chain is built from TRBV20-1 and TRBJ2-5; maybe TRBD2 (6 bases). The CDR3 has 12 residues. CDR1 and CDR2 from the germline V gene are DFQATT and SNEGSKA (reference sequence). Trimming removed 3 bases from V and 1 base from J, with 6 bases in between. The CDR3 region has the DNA TGCAGTGCTAGGACTAGCCAAGAGACCCAGTACTTC. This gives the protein CSARTSQETQYF.

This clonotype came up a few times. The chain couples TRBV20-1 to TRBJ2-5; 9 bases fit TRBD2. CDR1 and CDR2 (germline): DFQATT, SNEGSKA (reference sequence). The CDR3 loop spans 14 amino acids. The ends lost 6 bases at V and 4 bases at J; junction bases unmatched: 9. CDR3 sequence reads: CSAMGLAGTETQYF. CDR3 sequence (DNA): TGCAGTGCCATGGGGCTAGCGGGAACAGAGACCCAGTACTTC.

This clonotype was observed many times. CDR3 bases: TGTGCCAGCAGCCAAGATCCATCCCCGGGAGAGACCCAGTACTTC. This translates into CASSQDPSPGETQYF. This chain connects TRBV4-2 to TRBJ2-5; D is ambiguous. V was trimmed by 0 bases and J by 4 bases, leaving 12 bases between them. There are 15 residues in the CDR3. CDR1 is LGHNA, CDR2 YNFKEQ, per germline.

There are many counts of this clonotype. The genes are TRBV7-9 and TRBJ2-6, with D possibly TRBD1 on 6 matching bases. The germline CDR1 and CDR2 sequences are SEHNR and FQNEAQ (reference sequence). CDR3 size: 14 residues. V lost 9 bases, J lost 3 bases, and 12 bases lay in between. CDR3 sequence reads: CARGEGVGANVLTF. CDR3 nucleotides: TGTGCCAGAGGAGAGGGGGTTGGGGCCAACGTCCTGACTTTC.

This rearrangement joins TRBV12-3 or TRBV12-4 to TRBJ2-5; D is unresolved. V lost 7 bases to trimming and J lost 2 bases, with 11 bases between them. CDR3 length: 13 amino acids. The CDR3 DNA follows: TGTGCCAGCATCATGGACGGTCAAGAGACCCAGTACTTC. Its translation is CASIMDGQETQYF.

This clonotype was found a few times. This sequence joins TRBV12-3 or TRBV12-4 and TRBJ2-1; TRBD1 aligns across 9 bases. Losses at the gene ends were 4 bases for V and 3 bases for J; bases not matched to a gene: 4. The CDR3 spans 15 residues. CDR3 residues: CASSSAGQGYNEQFF. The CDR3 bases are TGTGCCAGCAGTTCCGCGGGACAGGGCTACAATGAGCAGTTCTTC.